The source of this T cell receptor (beta chain) is a study of immune evolution from preneoplasia to lung adenocarcinoma. Patient tissue came from resections in Japan or China, 2014–2017. V lost 4 bases and J 7 bases, leaving 17 bases between the germline ends. The CDR3 totals 16 residues. Germline V gene lookup returns CDR1 KGHSH and CDR2 LQKENI. The method was immunoSEQ multiplex PCR; TCRdb's version includes in-frame clones alone and lacks a portion of them. The sample has 3,000 or so clones; about 87% are singletons. This clone was seen only once. The specimen sequenced was FFPE invasive lung adenocarcinoma tissue. This rearrangement joins TRBV18 to TRBJ1-6; no definite D call. This receptor was identified in a person in their 70s with invasive lung adenocarcinoma. CDR3 in DNA: TGTGCCAGCTCACTACAGTCAGGCTTTGTAAATTCACCCCTCCACTTT. It codes for CASSLQSGFVNSPLHF.